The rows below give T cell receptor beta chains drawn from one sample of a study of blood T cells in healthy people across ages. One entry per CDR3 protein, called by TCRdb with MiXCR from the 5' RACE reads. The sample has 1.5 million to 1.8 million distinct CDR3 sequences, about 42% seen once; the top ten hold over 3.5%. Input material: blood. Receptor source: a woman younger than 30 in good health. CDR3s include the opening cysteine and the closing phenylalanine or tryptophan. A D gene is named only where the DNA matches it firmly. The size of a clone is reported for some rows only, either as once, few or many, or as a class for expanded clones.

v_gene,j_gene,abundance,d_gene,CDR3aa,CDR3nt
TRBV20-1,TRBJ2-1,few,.,CSARDLASEQFF,TGCAGTGCTAGAGATCTCGCGAGTGAGCAGTTCTTC
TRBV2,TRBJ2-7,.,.,CASSEEEVTYEQYF,TGTGCCAGCAGTGAAGAAGAGGTAACCTACGAGCAGTACTTC
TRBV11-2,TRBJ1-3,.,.,CASSLPVGNTIYF,TGTGCCAGCAGCTTACCAGTTGGAAACACCATATATTTT
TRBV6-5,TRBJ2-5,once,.,CASSYSQGGTQYF,TGTGCCAGCAGTTACTCGCAGGGTGGGACCCAGTACTTC
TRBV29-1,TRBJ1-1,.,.,CSVGGGLVLNTEAFF,TGCAGCGTTGGGGGGGGACTCGTCTTGAACACTGAAGCTTTCTTT
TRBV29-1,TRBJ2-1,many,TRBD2,CSVRAGYNEQFF,TGCAGCGTCAGAGCGGGATACAATGAGCAGTTCTTC
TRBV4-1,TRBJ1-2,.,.,CASSQDSTSYGYTF,TGCGCCAGCAGCCAAGATTCCACATCGTATGGCTACACCTTC
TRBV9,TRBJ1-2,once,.,CASSPRVGPLYGYTF,TGTGCCAGCAGCCCCCGGGTAGGGCCCCTCTATGGCTACACCTTC
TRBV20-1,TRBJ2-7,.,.,CSAYRPSSYNEQYF,TGCAGTGCGTATCGGCCCTCTTCCTACAATGAGCAGTACTTC
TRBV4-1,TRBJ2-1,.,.,CASSTPGRRLEQFF,TGCGCCAGCAGCACCCCGGGACGTAGACTCGAGCAGTTCTTC
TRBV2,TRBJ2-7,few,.,CASSGHRSYNEQYF,TGTGCCAGCAGTGGGCACCGCTCCTACAATGAGCAGTACTTC
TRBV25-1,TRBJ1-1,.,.,CASSGHSRRWDTEAFF,TGTGCCAGCAGTGGCCACTCGCGACGGTGGGACACTGAAGCTTTCTTT
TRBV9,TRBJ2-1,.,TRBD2,CASSVEGGAGTSVYNEQFF,TGTGCCAGCAGCGTAGAGGGAGGGGCCGGGACTAGCGTCTACAATGAGCAGTTCTTC
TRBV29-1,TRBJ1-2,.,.,CSVGAEKILYGYTF,TGCAGCGTTGGGGCGGAAAAGATACTCTATGGCTACACCTTC
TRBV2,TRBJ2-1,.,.,CASKDNRGGDNEQFF,TGTGCCAGCAAAGACAACAGGGGAGGGGACAATGAGCAGTTCTTC
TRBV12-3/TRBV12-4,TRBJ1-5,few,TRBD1,CASRSGQMYSNQPQHF,TGTGCCAGCAGATCGGGACAGATGTATAGCAATCAGCCCCAGCATTTT
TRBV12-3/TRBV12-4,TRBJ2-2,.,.,CASTTSQGSSGELFF,TGTGCCAGCACAACTAGCCAAGGCTCGTCCGGGGAGCTGTTTTTT
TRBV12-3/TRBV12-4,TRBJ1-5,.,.,CASSPQDEHQPQHF,TGTGCCAGCAGTCCCCAGGATGAACATCAGCCCCAGCATTTT
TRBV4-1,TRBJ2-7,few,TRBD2,CASSQPRGGYEQYF,TGCGCCAGCAGCCAACCTCGGGGGGGCTACGAGCAGTACTTC
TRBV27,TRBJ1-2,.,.,CASSPIYVPRILGYTF,TGTGCCAGCAGCCCAATTTATGTTCCGCGGATTCTTGGCTACACCTTC
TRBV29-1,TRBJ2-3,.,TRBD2,CSVEGMTSQKADTQYF,TGCAGCGTTGAGGGCATGACTAGCCAGAAGGCAGATACGCAGTATTTT
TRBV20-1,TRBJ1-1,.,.,CSARDRKVNTEAFF,TGCAGTGCTAGAGATAGAAAAGTGAACACTGAAGCTTTCTTT
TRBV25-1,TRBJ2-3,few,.,CASSEWIGSSTDTQYF,TGTGCCAGCAGTGAATGGATAGGCTCTAGCACAGATACGCAGTATTTT
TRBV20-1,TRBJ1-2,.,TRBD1,CSAEREGQDGYTF,TGCAGTGCCGAAAGGGAGGGACAGGATGGCTACACCTTC
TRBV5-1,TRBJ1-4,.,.,CASSLDLDEKLFF,TGCGCCAGCAGCTTGGATCTAGATGAAAAACTGTTTTTT
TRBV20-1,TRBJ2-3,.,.,CSAPSKRTQYF,TGCAGTGCGCCTTCCAAGAGGACGCAGTATTTT
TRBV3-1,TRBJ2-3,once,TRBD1,CASSHRGLSTDTQYF,TGTGCCAGCAGTCACAGGGGGCTTAGCACAGATACGCAGTATTTT
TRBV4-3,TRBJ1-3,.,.,CASSQDQWGGNTIYF,TGCGCCAGCAGCCAAGATCAGTGGGGCGGAAACACCATATATTTT
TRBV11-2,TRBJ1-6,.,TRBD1,CASSLPGTGDSPLHF,TGTGCCAGCAGCTTACCGGGGACAGGGGATTCACCCCTCCACTTT
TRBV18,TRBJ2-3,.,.,CASSPTIQGNTQYF,TGTGCCAGCTCACCCACTATACAGGGCAATACGCAGTATTTT
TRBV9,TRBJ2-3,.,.,CASSVGGRGHNEQYF,TGTGCCAGCAGCGTAGGGGGGAGAGGCCACAATGAGCAGTATTTT
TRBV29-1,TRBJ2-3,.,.,CSVRRTPSTDTQYF,TGCAGCGTACGCAGGACACCTAGCACAGATACGCAGTATTTT
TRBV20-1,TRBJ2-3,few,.,CSASFPPGLPSTDTQYF,TGCAGTGCTAGCTTCCCGCCGGGGTTACCGAGCACAGATACGCAGTATTTT
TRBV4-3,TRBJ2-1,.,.,CASSQDGPRSKEQFF,TGCGCCAGCAGCCAAGATGGTCCTAGGTCTAAAGAGCAGTTCTTC
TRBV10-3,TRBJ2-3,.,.,CAISELAGDTQYF,TGTGCCATCAGTGAGCTGGCGGGGGATACGCAGTATTTT
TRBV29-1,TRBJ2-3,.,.,CSVLRKLGGLNTDTQYF,TGCAGCGTTCTTCGTAAGCTAGGGGGGCTAAACACAGATACGCAGTATTTT
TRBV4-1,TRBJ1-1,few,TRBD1,CASSHGTGGNEAFF,TGCGCCAGCAGCCACGGGACAGGGGGAAACGAAGCTTTCTTT
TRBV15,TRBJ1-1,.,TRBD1,CATSPYRQGQNTEAFF,TGTGCCACCAGCCCGTATAGACAGGGACAGAACACTGAAGCTTTCTTT
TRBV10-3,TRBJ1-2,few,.,CAISEDGAGYGYTF,TGTGCCATCAGTGAGGACGGGGCGGGCTATGGCTACACCTTC
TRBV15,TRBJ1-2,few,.,CATSRDRTLTHGYTF,TGTGCCACCAGCAGAGATCGTACATTGACCCATGGCTACACCTTC
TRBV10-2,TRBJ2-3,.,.,CASSESRPSTDTQYF,TGCGCCAGCAGTGAGTCTAGGCCCAGTACAGATACGCAGTATTTT
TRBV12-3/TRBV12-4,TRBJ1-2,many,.,CASSQITYGYTF,TGTGCCAGCAGTCAGATCACTTATGGCTACACCTTC
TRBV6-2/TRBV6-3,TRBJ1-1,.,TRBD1,CASRQGTIEAFF,TGTGCCAGTCGACAGGGGACCATTGAAGCTTTCTTT
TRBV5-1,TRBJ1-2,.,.,CASSLERLGGYTF,TGCGCCAGCAGCTTGGAGAGACTCGGGGGCTACACCTTC
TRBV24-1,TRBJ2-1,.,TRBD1,CATSDLGQGTYNEQFF,TGTGCCACCAGTGATTTGGGACAGGGGACATACAATGAGCAGTTCTTC
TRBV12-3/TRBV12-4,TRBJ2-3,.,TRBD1,CASRPGGTGGYTQYF,TGTGCCAGCAGACCCGGGGGGACAGGGGGATATACGCAGTATTTT
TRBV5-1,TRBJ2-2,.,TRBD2,CASTRTSEAGELFF,TGCGCCAGCACCCGGACTAGCGAGGCCGGGGAGCTGTTTTTT
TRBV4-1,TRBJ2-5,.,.,CASSQAGRAVQETQYF,TGCGCCAGCAGCCAAGCGGGACGAGCGGTCCAAGAGACCCAGTACTTC
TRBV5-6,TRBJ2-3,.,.,CASSLGETFTNTQYF,TGTGCCAGCAGCTTGGGGGAGACATTCACAAATACGCAGTATTTT
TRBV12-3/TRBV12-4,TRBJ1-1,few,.,CASIVRGGTEAFF,TGTGCCAGCATTGTAAGGGGGGGGACTGAAGCTTTCTTT
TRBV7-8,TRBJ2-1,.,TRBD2,CASSILAAFHNEQFF,TGTGCCAGCAGCATCCTAGCGGCCTTCCACAATGAGCAGTTCTTC
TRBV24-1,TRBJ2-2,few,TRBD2,CATSDPPLMTSGTGELFF,TGTGCCACCAGTGACCCACCACTAATGACTAGCGGAACCGGGGAGCTGTTTTTT
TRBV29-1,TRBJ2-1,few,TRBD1,CSVPTGGSSYNEQFF,TGCAGCGTTCCCACAGGGGGCAGCTCCTACAATGAGCAGTTCTTC
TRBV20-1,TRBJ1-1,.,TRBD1,CSANVLGQGSDTEAFF,TGCAGTGCTAATGTCTTGGGACAGGGGAGCGACACTGAAGCTTTCTTT
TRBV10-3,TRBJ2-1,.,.,CAISESGSLSEQFF,TGTGCCATCAGTGAGTCGGGCAGCTTAAGCGAGCAGTTCTTC